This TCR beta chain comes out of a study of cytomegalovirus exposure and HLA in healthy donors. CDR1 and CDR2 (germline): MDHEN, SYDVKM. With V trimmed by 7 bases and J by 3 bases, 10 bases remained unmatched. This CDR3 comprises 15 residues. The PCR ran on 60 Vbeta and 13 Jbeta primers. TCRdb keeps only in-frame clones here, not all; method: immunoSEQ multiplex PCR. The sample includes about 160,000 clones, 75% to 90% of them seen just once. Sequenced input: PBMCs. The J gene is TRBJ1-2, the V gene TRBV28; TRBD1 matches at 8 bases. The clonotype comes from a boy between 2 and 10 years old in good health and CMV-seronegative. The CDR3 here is CASNGHAGGYYGYTF. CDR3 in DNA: TGTGCCAGCAACGGTCACGCAGGGGGCTACTATGGCTACACCTTC.